This is a list of T cell receptor beta chains from one sample in a study of T cell responses to AZD1222 COVID-19 vaccine. Clones were read by immunoSEQ multiplex PCR, and TCRdb kept only the in-frame ones, dropping some. This table has about 110,000 clones, approximately 90% appearing once. Sequencing used peripheral blood, obtained on day 0 of AZD1222 vaccination. These TCRs come from an adult in good health. Each CDR3 is given with its conserved first and last residue. The order of the fields is J gene, clone size, V gene, D gene, CDR3 DNA, CDR3 protein. A D gene is named only where the DNA matches it firmly. The listing skips clone size in some rows; elsewhere it reads once, few, many or a size class.

TRBJ1-1	NA	TRBV5-1	NA	TGCGCCAGCAGCTTAACGGAACTGAGCACTGAAGCTTTCTTT	CASSLTELSTEAFF
TRBJ1-1	NA	TRBV2	NA	TGTGCCAGCTTCCCAGAAATGAACACTGAAGCTTTCTTT	CASFPEMNTEAFF
TRBJ1-4	NA	TRBV4-3	NA	TGCGCCAGCAGCCAGGGGGGACATAACCAGGAAAAACTGTTTTTT	CASSQGGHNQEKLFF
TRBJ2-7	NA	TRBV7-2	TRBD1	TGTGCCAGCAGCTTTACAGGGGGCCGTAGCTCCTACGAGCAGTACTTC	CASSFTGGRSSYEQYF
TRBJ1-2	NA	TRBV4-1	NA	TGCGCCAGCAGCCAAGATCTACAGGGCAGGGAGGATGGCTACACCTTC	CASSQDLQGREDGYTF
TRBJ2-7	NA	TRBV18	NA	TGTGCCGGGGGGGCTCAAGGATCCTACGAGCAGTACTTC	CAGGAQGSYEQYF
TRBJ1-1	NA	TRBV30	NA	TGTGCCTGGAGTGGGGGGGGCAATCACCCCTCGGGCACTGAAGCTTTCTTT	CAWSGGGNHPSGTEAFF
TRBJ2-1	NA	TRBV7-9	NA	TGTGCCAGCAGCTTGAGCTCTGACAATGAGCAGTTCTTC	CASSLSSDNEQFF
TRBJ2-2	few	TRBV10-3	NA	TGTGCCATCGCCGACCCCGGCTTCGGGACCGGGGAGCTGTTTTTT	CAIADPGFGTGELFF
TRBJ1-1	NA	TRBV5-1	NA	TGCGCCAGCAGCTTGGGGGCCGACCTTGCCACTGAAGCTTTCTTT	CASSLGADLATEAFF
TRBJ2-7	once	TRBV3-1/TRBV3-2	TRBD2	TGTGCCAGCAGCCAAGGAGTAGCGGGGGGCCGCTACGAGCAGTACTTC	CASSQGVAGGRYEQYF
TRBJ2-1	NA	TRBV30	NA	TGTGCCTGGAGTTTGGGGCAGTCGCTGGGTGAGCAGTTCTTC	CAWSLGQSLGEQFF
TRBJ2-7	many	TRBV6-5	TRBD2	TGTGCCAGCAGCTTTAGCGGGAGTGACTCCTACGAGCAGTACTTC	CASSFSGSDSYEQYF
TRBJ1-3	NA	TRBV7-2	NA	TGTGCCAGCAGCTCGGGATTTAGCTCTGGAAACACCATATATTTT	CASSSGFSSGNTIYF
TRBJ1-1	NA	TRBV6-5	TRBD1	TGTGCCAGCAGTCCTCAGGGGGGGCACACTGAAGCTTTCTTT	CASSPQGGHTEAFF
TRBJ1-1	NA	TRBV27	NA	TGTGCCAGCAGTTTTCGGCCCCCCGGCAACACTGAAGCTTTCTTT	CASSFRPPGNTEAFF
TRBJ1-6	NA	TRBV5-1	NA	TGCGCCAGCAGCTTGGCCTCAGGGAATTCTAATTCACCCCTCCACTTT	CASSLASGNSNSPLHF
TRBJ1-1	few	TRBV7-9	NA	TGTGCCAGCAGTCAGATGGACACTGAAGCTTTCTTT	CASSQMDTEAFF
TRBJ1-4	NA	TRBV19	TRBD1	TGTGCCAGTAGTAGCACCGGGACAGGAGGCGAAAAACTGTTTTTT	CASSSTGTGGEKLFF
TRBJ1-2	NA	TRBV28	NA	TGTGCCAGCAGTCTAGACACATCTAACTATGGCTACACCTTC	CASSLDTSNYGYTF
TRBJ1-2	NA	TRBV7-2	NA	TGTGCCAGCAGCTTAGGGACGGCTAACTATGGCTACACCTTC	CASSLGTANYGYTF
TRBJ2-3	NA	TRBV2	TRBD2	TGTGCCAGCAAGCGGGAGGGCCCGGGCACAGATACGCAGTATTTT	CASKREGPGTDTQYF
TRBJ1-1	few	TRBV10-3	TRBD1	TGTGCCATCAGTGAGTCGCAGGGGGCGATCGCTGAAGCTTTCTTT	CAISESQGAIAEAFF
TRBJ2-5	NA	TRBV4-3	NA	TGCGCCAGCAGCCAAGATCGATACCAAGAGACCCAGTACTTC	CASSQDRYQETQYF
TRBJ2-7	NA	TRBV7-9	TRBD1	TGTGCCAGCAGCCAGGGACAGGGGGCTCGGGAGCAGTACTTC	CASSQGQGAREQYF
TRBJ1-6	NA	TRBV9	NA	TGTGCCAGCAGCCCGCAGATAATGAGTAATTCACCCCTCCACTTT	CASSPQIMSNSPLHF
TRBJ1-4	NA	TRBV4-1	TRBD1	TGCGCCAGCAGCCAACCCCTAGGGACAGGGGACGAAAAACTGTTTTTT	CASSQPLGTGDEKLFF
TRBJ1-5	NA	TRBV6-2/TRBV6-3	TRBD1	TGTGCCAGCAGCCCACAGGGGGCGATTATCGGGTCCAATCAGCCCCAGCATTTT	CASSPQGAIIGSNQPQHF
TRBJ1-1	few	TRBV15	TRBD1	TGTGCCACCAGCAGGCGACAGGGACGGTTCACTGAAGCTTTCTTT	CATSRRQGRFTEAFF
TRBJ2-5	few	TRBV5-4	NA	TGTGCCAGCAGCTTGGATATGGGGGCGGCGGGATGGGAGACCCAGTACTTC	CASSLDMGAAGWETQYF
TRBJ1-5	NA	TRBV18	NA	TGTGCCAGCTCCGCCAGGGATAGCAATCAGCCCCAGCATTTT	CASSARDSNQPQHF
TRBJ2-2	NA	TRBV6-5	NA	TGTGCCAGCAGTAGGGACCCCCGTCTTGGGGAGCTGTTTTTT	CASSRDPRLGELFF
TRBJ2-1	NA	TRBV5-5	TRBD1	TGTGCCAGCAGCCTGGGACAGGGGGTCGACAATGAGCAGTTCTTC	CASSLGQGVDNEQFF
TRBJ2-3	NA	TRBV10-1	TRBD1	TGCGCCAGCAGCGAAGGACAGGGGGCGGCAGATACGCAGTATTTT	CASSEGQGAADTQYF
TRBJ1-1	once	TRBV30	NA	TGTGCCTGGAGTAGTACAGTGGCTTTCTTT	CAWSSTVAFF
TRBJ2-1	NA	TRBV5-1	TRBD2	TGCGCCAGCAGCCCGAACATTGGGCTAGCGGGGTCGTCCTCCTACAATGAGCAGTTCTTC	CASSPNIGLAGSSSYNEQFF
TRBJ1-2	NA	TRBV10-2	TRBD1	TGCGCCAGCAGCCTCACAGGGGACTATGGCTACACCTTC	CASSLTGDYGYTF
TRBJ1-2	NA	TRBV9	NA	TGTGCCAGCAGCGTAGGGGGCTATGGCTACACCTTC	CASSVGGYGYTF
TRBJ1-5	NA	TRBV6-5	NA	TGTGCCAGCAGTTACTCAGGAGGGACGGGGCAGCCCCAGCATTTT	CASSYSGGTGQPQHF
TRBJ1-5	NA	TRBV28	TRBD1	TGTGCCAGCAGAAACAGGGGGAGGCGCAATCAGCCCCAGCATTTT	CASRNRGRRNQPQHF
TRBJ1-2	NA	TRBV2	NA	TGTGCCAGCAGCCCCGGGACGGACTATGGCTACACCTTC	CASSPGTDYGYTF
TRBJ2-7	NA	TRBV2	TRBD1	TGTGCCACCACAGGGGACAGGTACTCCTACGAGCAGTACTTC	CATTGDRYSYEQYF
TRBJ1-6	NA	TRBV28	NA	TGTGCCAGCAGTACCACAGGGTCCATTAATTCACCCCTCCACTTT	CASSTTGSINSPLHF
TRBJ1-5	NA	TRBV5-1	NA	TGCGCCAGCAGCTTAGACGGAGATAGCAATCAGCCCCAGCATTTT	CASSLDGDSNQPQHF
TRBJ2-7	NA	TRBV19	NA	TGTGCCAGTAGTACTGGGGTGACAGGCTACGAGCAGTACTTC	CASSTGVTGYEQYF